Given below is one TCR beta chain in context. Together with a sample-barcoded 5' primer, a J-beta primer mix was included in a second PCR lasting about 6 to 12 cycles. TCRdb reprocessed the 5' RACE reads with MiXCR, giving one entry per CDR3 protein. Among roughly 1.5 million distinct CDR3 sequences listed, approximately 39% were seen once. The data derive from a study of blood T cells in healthy people across ages. The V gene's germline CDR1 is MGHDK and CDR2 SYGVNS. The CDR3 runs to 15 residues. J was trimmed by 7 bases and V by 3 bases; bases with no gene match: 9. The chain carries TRBV25-1 and TRBJ2-1; 7 bases line up with TRBD2. The sequenced sample consisted of blood. The sequence came from a woman between 18 and 29 years old in good health. The CDR3: CASSDAAGTYNEQFF. Written as DNA, the CDR3 is TGTGCCAGCAGTGATGCAGCGGGAACATATAATGAGCAGTTCTTC. Full variable domain (outside the CDR3, taken from reference TRBV25-1 and TRBJ2-1): EADIYQTPRYLVIGTGKKITLECSQTMGHDKMYWYQQDPGMELHLIHYSYGVNSTEKGDLSSESTVSRIRTEHFPLTLESARPSHTSQYLCASSDAAGTYNEQFFGPGTRLTVL.